This T cell receptor beta chain is drawn from a study of blood T cells in healthy people across ages. With a J-beta primer mix and a sample-barcoded 5' primer, a second PCR ran about 6 to 11 cycles. Each cDNA molecule received a tag from a template-switch adaptor that had 12 random nucleotides. One entry per CDR3 protein, called by TCRdb with MiXCR from the 5' RACE reads. The table records about 1.4 million distinct CDR3 sequences, around 59% of them present only once. Trimming stripped 1 base from V and 2 bases from J, with 11 bases between. The CDR3 spans 15 residues. This TCR was sampled from a man aged 18-30 years in good health. The source material was blood. V gene TRBV12-3 or TRBV12-4 combines with J gene TRBJ2-5; D is uncertain. CDR3 sequence: CASSLGAIPQETQYF. CDR3 coding DNA: TGTGCCAGCAGTTTAGGGGCCATTCCACAAGAGACCCAGTACTTC.